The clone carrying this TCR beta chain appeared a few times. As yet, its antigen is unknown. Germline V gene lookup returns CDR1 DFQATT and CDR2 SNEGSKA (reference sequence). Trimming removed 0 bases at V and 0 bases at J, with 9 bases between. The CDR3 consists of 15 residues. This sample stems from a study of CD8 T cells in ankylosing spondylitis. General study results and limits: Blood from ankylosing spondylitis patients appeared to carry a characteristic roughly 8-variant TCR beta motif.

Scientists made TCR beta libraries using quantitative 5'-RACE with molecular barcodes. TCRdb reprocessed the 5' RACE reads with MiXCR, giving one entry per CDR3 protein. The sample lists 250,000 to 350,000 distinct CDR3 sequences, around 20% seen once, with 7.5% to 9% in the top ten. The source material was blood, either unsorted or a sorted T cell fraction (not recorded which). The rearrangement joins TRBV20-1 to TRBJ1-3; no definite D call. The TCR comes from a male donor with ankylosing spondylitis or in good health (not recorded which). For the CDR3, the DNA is TGCAGTGCTAGAGATTCGGGCTTCTCTGGAAACACCATATATTTT. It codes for CSARDSGFSGNTIYF.